One sample yielded the 3 T cell receptor beta chains listed below, sequenced in a study of CD8 T cells in ankylosing spondylitis. These TCRs are of unknown antigen specificity. Study-level results: A TCR beta motif of eight highly homologous variants appeared characteristic of ankylosing spondylitis blood.

MiXCR was run by TCRdb on the 5' RACE reads, yielding one entry per CDR3 protein. The table shows fewer than 750,000 distinct CDR3 sequences, with about 20% occurring only once. Sequenced material: blood, either unsorted or a sorted T cell fraction (not recorded which). These receptors were collected from a male donor with ankylosing spondylitis.

This rearrangement joins TRBV12-3 or TRBV12-4 to TRBJ2-1; 8 nucleotides agree with TRBD1. CDR3 size: 18 residues. V shed 7 bases, J shed 5 bases, and the junction held 19 bases outside the gene matches. For the CDR3, the DNA is TGTGCCAGCACGAGCAAAAGGACAGGGCAGAATACTAACAATGAGCAGTTCTTC. It encodes CASTSKRTGQNTNNEQFF.

This clonotype has only a few counts. The J gene is TRBJ1-1, the V gene TRBV12-3 or TRBV12-4; no definite D call. V dropped 3 bases and J dropped 8 bases, with 16 bases sitting between them. This CDR3 contains 14 residues. The CDR3 spells CASSFRHKTREAFF. The DNA for the CDR3 is TGTGCCAGCAGTTTCCGACACAAGACCAGGGAAGCTTTCTTT.

This clonotype was seen only once. The V and J genes are TRBV6-1 and TRBJ1-1, with 7 positions matching TRBD1. Trimming at V came to 4 bases and at J to 1 base, leaving 9 bases not matched to a gene. The CDR3 length is 16 residues. Germline-derived CDR1 and CDR2 are MNHNS and SASEGT. CDR3 amino acids: CASSVQGVGGNTEAFF. The CDR3 bases are TGTGCCAGCAGTGTGCAGGGGGTTGGTGGGAACACTGAAGCTTTCTTT.